The clone carrying this T cell receptor beta chain showed up just a few times. Its target is unknown. The source of the sample is a study of CD4 T cells in relation to SARS-CoV-2 and coronaviruses. Study-level results: This crossreactivity analysis covered spike protein alone, no other viral proteins.

Unexposed donor CD4+ T cells date from about 2011-2018, before the COVID-19 pandemic. CD4+ T cells were isolated from the cells after 10 days of culture. Germline lookup yields CDR1 LNHNV and CDR2 YYDKDF (reference sequence). The CDR3 loop spans 14 amino acids. The ends were cut back, 0 bases at V and 3 bases at J, with 9 bases in the middle. TCRdb's table, derived via immunoSEQ multiplex PCR, lists solely in-frame clones and lacks some. The sample lists fewer than 25,000 clones, around four fifths occurring once. The receptor's source is a human donor in good health. The chain employs TRBV15 and TRBJ2-7, with a possible D match to TRBD1 (6 bases). Sample: CD4+ T cells from PBMCs, cultured in vitro. The CDR3 sequence: CATSRDRGGYEQYF. In DNA, the CDR3 is TGTGCCACCAGCAGAGATCGAGGGGGCTACGAGCAGTACTTC.